This passage covers 13 T cell receptor beta chains from one sample sequenced in a study of PD-1 blockade in classical Hodgkin lymphoma (dated by TCRdb to the early 2020s). The time point tag for this specimen amounts to: cycle 4 day 1 (C4D1), after less than seven weeks of nivolumab. Every trial patient had relapsed following autologous stem cell transplantation, and prior brentuximab vedotin exposure was what differed among cohorts A, B and C. Libraries were constructed by the immunoSEQ multiplex PCR assay. Drawn from immuneACCESS, this table holds only the in-frame rearrangements with V and J called that TCRdb kept. Clones are partly lost; checked studies trace under half to an unresolved V gene and leave the rest unexplained. Counted in this sample were 90,000 or so clones; around 80% of them appeared once. Of the sample, roughly 10% is held by the ten largest clones. The sample was peripheral blood mononuclear cells (PBMCs), taken before the fourth cycle of nivolumab. The receptor source for this set is a human donor with classical Hodgkin lymphoma.

This chain uses TRBV11-3 with TRBJ2-1, with D perhaps assigned TRBD1 or TRBD2 (6 bases each). The germline V gene has CDR1 SGHNT and CDR2 YENEEA. CDR3 length: 14 amino acids. Trimming took off 3 bases at V and 3 bases at J, with 9 bases between the two ends. CDR3 in DNA: TGTGCCAGCAGCTTGGAGGGGGGCTACAATGAGCAGTTCTTC. This translates into CASSLEGGYNEQFF.

The chain combines TRBV4-3 with TRBJ1-3; tentative D call: TRBD1 (6 bases). V was shortened by 1 base and J by 2 bases, with 9 bases between the two germline ends. The CDR3 runs 15 residues. Germline V gene lookup returns CDR1 LGHNA and CDR2 YSLEER. CDR3 nucleotide sequence: TGCGCCAGCAGCCAAGGGTCAGGGGCTGGAAACACCATATATTTT. It codes for CASSQGSGAGNTIYF.

The V call is TRBV11-1, the J call TRBJ2-1; D is uncertain. Trimming left V 1 base short and J 12 bases short, with 13 bases between. The CDR3 loop spans 13 amino acids. The germline V gene encodes CDR1 SGHAT and CDR2 FQDESV (reference sequence). CDR3 sequence (DNA): TGTGCCAGCAGCTTAGAACACGGTCTTGGGCAGTTCTTC. The encoded protein is CASSLEHGLGQFF. Complete variable domain (other parts from reference TRBV11-1 and TRBJ2-1): EAEVAQSPRYKITEKSQAVAFWCDPISGHATLYWYRQILGQGPELLVQFQDESVVDDSQLPKDRFSAERLKGVDSTLKIQPAELGDSAMYLCASSLEHGLGQFFGPGTRLTVL.

V and J are TRBV2 and TRBJ2-5; the D is unclear. The CDR3 loop spans 15 amino acids. Trimming pared 1 base from V and 2 bases from J, leaving 11 bases between. Germline lookup yields CDR1 SNHLY and CDR2 FYNNEI. CDR3 region: CASSEEMTHQETQYF. The DNA for the CDR3 is TGTGCCAGCAGTGAAGAGATGACACATCAAGAGACCCAGTACTTC.

The V call is TRBV5-4, the J call TRBJ2-7, with D possibly being TRBD1 (6 bases). CDR1 is SGHNT and CDR2 is YYREEE in the germline V gene (reference sequence). The ends were cut back, 3 bases at V and 5 bases at J, with 12 bases in the middle. This CDR3 spans 13 amino acids. The CDR3 DNA reads TGTGCCAGCAGCTCGAGGACAGTAAACGAGCAGTACTTC. Protein sequence: CASSSRTVNEQYF. The full variable domain, its missing parts supplied by reference TRBV5-4 and TRBJ2-7, is ETGVTQSPTHLIKTRGQQVTLRCSSQSGHNTVSWYQQALGQGPQFIFQYYREEENGRGNFPPRFSGLQFPNYSSELNVNALELDDSALYLCASSSRTVNEQYFGPGTRLTVT.

This clone was observed a single time. The rearrangement uses TRBV18 and TRBJ1-2; 11 bases align to TRBD1. The trim removed 0 bases at V and 6 bases at J, leaving 3 bases unmatched. The CDR3 covers 15 residues. Germline values: CDR1 KGHSH, CDR2 LQKENI. CDR3 nucleotide sequence: TGTGCCAGCTCACCACCCGGGACAGGGGGTAATGGCTACACCTTC. It codes for CASSPPGTGGNGYTF.

The V and J genes are TRBV18 and TRBJ2-7; D might be TRBD1 (6 bases). The CDR3 is made up of 14 amino acids. The V end was cut by 3 bases, the J end by 3 bases, with 12 bases between. Germline CDR1 KGHSH, CDR2 LQKENI. For the CDR3, the DNA is TGTGCCAGCTCACCTGCAGGGGAACACTACGAGCAGTACTTC. Encoded protein: CASSPAGEHYEQYF.

The chain employs TRBV9 and TRBJ2-5, with D perhaps matching TRBD2 (5 bases). Per germline, CDR1 SGDLS and CDR2 YYNGEE. This CDR3 is built from 14 residues. V lost 0 bases and J 5 bases, leaving 11 bases between the germline ends. The DNA of the CDR3 is TGTGCCAGCAGCGTAGCTGGCGGGTGGGAGACCCAGTACTTC. This encodes CASSVAGGWETQYF.

In the case of this clone: Other nucleotide sequences from this sample produce the same CDR3. This CDR3 is CASRGSGADTQYF. Written as DNA, the CDR3 is TGTGCCAGCAGAGGCTCAGGGGCAGATACGCAGTATTTT. The chain is built from TRBV27 and TRBJ2-3; tentatively, D is TRBD1 (6 bases). The CDR3 contains 13 residues. Germline CDR1 reads MNHEY; CDR2 reads SMNVEV (reference sequence). Between the trimmed V and J ends, which lost 6 bases and 4 bases, there was a span of 11 bases.

The chain employs TRBV28 and TRBJ2-7, with D possibly being TRBD2 (6 bases). The V end lost 5 bases, the J end lost 0 bases, and 17 bases lay between the germline ends. The CDR3 has 16 amino acids. CDR1 and CDR2 (germline): MDHEN, SYDVKM. This CDR3 is CASSPRGGSSSYEQYF. Here the CDR3 DNA reads TGTGCCAGCAGTCCCCGGGGAGGTTCTAGCTCCTACGAGCAGTACTTC.

The rearrangement uses TRBV14 and TRBJ2-3; D call uncertain. V dropped 5 bases and J dropped 6 bases, with 12 bases sitting between them. The CDR3 covers 13 residues. Germline assignment: CDR1 SGHDN and CDR2 FVKESK. The CDR3 DNA is TGTGCCAGCAGCTCCTCTTTTGGGGATACGCAGTATTTT. Its protein product is CASSSSFGDTQYF.

This chain uses TRBV9 with TRBJ2-7; no reliable D call. The CDR3 consists of 13 residues. The V gene's germline CDR1 is SGDLS and CDR2 YYNGEE. V gave up 0 bases and J gave up 2 bases, with 6 bases separating them. This chain's CDR3 is CASSVGPPYEQYF. CDR3 bases: TGTGCCAGCAGCGTAGGACCCCCCTACGAGCAGTACTTC.

The gene calls are TRBV28 and TRBJ2-7; D is possibly TRBD2 (6 bases). This CDR3 region has 14 residues. The germline V gene encodes CDR1 MDHEN and CDR2 SYDVKM. V was shortened by 8 bases and J by 5 bases, with 19 bases between the two germline ends. The CDR3 sequence is CASSFRRETDEQYF. CDR3 bases: TGTGCCAGCTCCTTCAGGAGGGAGACAGACGAGCAGTACTTC.